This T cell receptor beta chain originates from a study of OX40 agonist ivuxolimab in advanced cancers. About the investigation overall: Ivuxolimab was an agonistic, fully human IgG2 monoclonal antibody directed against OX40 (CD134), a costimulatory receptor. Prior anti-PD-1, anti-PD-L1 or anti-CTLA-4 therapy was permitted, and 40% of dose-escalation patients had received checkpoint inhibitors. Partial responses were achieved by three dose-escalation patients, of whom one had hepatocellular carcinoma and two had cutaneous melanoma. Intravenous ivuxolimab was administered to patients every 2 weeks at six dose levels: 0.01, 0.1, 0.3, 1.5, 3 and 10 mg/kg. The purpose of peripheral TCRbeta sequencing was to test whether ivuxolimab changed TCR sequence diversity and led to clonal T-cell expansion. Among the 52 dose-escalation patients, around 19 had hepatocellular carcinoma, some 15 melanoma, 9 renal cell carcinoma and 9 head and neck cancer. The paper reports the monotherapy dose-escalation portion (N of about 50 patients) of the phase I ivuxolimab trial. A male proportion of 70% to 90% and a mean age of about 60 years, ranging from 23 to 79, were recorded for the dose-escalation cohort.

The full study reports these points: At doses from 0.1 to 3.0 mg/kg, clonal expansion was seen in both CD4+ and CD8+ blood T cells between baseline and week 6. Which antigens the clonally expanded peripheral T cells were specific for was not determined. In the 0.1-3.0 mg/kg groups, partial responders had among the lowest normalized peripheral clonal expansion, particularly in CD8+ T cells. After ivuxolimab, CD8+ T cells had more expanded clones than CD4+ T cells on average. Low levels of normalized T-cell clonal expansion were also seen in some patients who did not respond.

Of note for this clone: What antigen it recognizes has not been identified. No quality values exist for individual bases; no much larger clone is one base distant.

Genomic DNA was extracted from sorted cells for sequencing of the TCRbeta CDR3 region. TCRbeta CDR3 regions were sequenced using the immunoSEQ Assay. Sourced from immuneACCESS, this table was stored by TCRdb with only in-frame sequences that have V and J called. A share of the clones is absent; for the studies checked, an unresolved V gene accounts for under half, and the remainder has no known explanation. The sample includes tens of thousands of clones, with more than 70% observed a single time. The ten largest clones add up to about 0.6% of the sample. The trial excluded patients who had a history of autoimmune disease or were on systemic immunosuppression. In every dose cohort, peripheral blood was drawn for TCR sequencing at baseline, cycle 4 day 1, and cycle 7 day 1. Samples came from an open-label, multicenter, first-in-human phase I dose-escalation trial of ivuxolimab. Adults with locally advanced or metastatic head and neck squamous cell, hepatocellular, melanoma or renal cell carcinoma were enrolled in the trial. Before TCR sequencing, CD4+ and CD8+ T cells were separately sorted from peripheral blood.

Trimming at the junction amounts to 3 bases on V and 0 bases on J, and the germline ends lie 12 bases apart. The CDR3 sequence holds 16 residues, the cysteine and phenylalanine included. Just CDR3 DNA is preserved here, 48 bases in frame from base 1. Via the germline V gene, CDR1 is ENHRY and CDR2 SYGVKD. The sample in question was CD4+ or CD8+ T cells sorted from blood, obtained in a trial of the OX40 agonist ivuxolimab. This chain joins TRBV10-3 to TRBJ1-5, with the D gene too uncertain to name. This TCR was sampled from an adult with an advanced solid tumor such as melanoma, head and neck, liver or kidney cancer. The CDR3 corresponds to CAISDRAGDSNQPQHF. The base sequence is TGTGCCATCAGTGATAGAGCCGGGGATAGCAATCAGCCCCAGCATTTT.